A selection of T cell receptor beta chains follows, all from one sample in a study of CXCR3-negative and CXCR3-positive naive CD8 T cells. For each CDR3 protein, TCRdb gives one entry from its re-call of the 5' RACE reads, without DNA. The repertoire shows over 150,000 distinct CDR3 sequences; the top ten hold nearly 0.5%. The sample taken for sequencing was naive CXCR3+ CD8+ T cells from blood. The receptors were gathered from a human donor in good health. Some clones in this sample may be carry-over from other donors' samples. The CDR3 runs from the conserved cysteine through the conserved F or W. Fields, in order: J gene, V gene, CDR3 protein.

J: TRBJ2-1
V: TRBV5-1
CDR3: CASSQEAYNEQFF

J: TRBJ2-2
V: TRBV29-1
CDR3: CVSPGEVVELFF

J: TRBJ2-7
V: TRBV6-6
CDR3: CASSYSTGGGLTSSYEQYF

J: TRBJ2-7
V: TRBV11-2
CDR3: CASSLGATYEQYF

J: TRBJ2-7
V: TRBV28
CDR3: CASSKTLGQVLPYEQYF

J: TRBJ2-1
V: TRBV6-1
CDR3: CASSEEVLAGVLDEQFF

J: TRBJ2-1
V: TRBV12-3/TRBV12-4
CDR3: CASSRAVGGSYNEQFF

J: TRBJ2-1
V: TRBV9
CDR3: CASSPPTGGNSYNEQFF

J: TRBJ2-1
V: TRBV12-3/TRBV12-4
CDR3: CASRLAGGPYNEQFF

J: TRBJ2-1
V: TRBV19
CDR3: CASSPTRGNEQFF

J: TRBJ2-7
V: TRBV5-8
CDR3: CASSRGQNSYEQYF

J: TRBJ2-1
V: TRBV28
CDR3: CASSFSRVNEQFF

J: TRBJ2-7
V: TRBV4-3
CDR3: CASSQETSGGSYEQYF

J: TRBJ2-2
V: TRBV28
CDR3: CASSLRGPGELFF

J: TRBJ1-1
V: TRBV25-1
CDR3: CASNPGGSGTEAFF

J: TRBJ2-7
V: TRBV7-6
CDR3: CASSLDLVNKQYF

J: TRBJ2-3
V: TRBV12-5
CDR3: CASDLPIGLLGTDTQYF

J: TRBJ2-7
V: TRBV20-1
CDR3: CSAIEGETGLIF

J: TRBJ2-1
V: TRBV15
CDR3: CATSRDPLAGTYNEQFF

J: TRBJ2-5
V: TRBV7-8
CDR3: CASSFVVEYQETQYF

J: TRBJ2-7
V: TRBV27
CDR3: CASSSLGGLASHEQYF

J: TRBJ2-7
V: TRBV4-1
CDR3: CASSIGTSGRMTYEQYF

J: TRBJ1-1
V: TRBV29-1
CDR3: CSVEVVTWEGTFF

J: TRBJ2-4
V: TRBV4-1
CDR3: CASSQDGAGVAKNIQYF

J: TRBJ2-7
V: TRBV14
CDR3: CASSQAVSYEQYF

J: TRBJ2-7
V: TRBV11-3
CDR3: CASSPGRGESYEQYF